This T cell receptor (beta chain) was captured by sequencing in a study of T cells expressing NK-cell markers. TCRdb processed the 5' RACE reads again and assigns one entry to each CDR3 protein, with no DNA. In total, the table holds over 100,000 distinct CDR3 sequences. This CDR3 is 15 amino acids long. Germline V gene sequence: CDR1 LGHNA, CDR2 YSLEER. This TCR was recovered from a woman between 18 and 70 years old in good health. The sequenced sample consisted of blood T cells: a sorted CD56 or NKG2C T cell subset, CD4+ or CD8+ T cells, or bulk PBMC T cells (not recorded which). V gene TRBV4-3 combines with J gene TRBJ2-1; TCRdb's assignment of TRBD1 cannot be checked, as there is no DNA. The CDR3 reads CASSHRGGPYNEQFF.